This T cell receptor beta chain was obtained from a study of cytomegalovirus exposure and HLA in healthy donors. Across the whole study: Out of fewer than 400 genotyped donors, 81% belonged to the Caucasian-associated ancestry cluster.

CDR3 size: 15 residues. Trimming stripped 3 bases from V and 2 bases from J, with 11 bases between. CDR1 is SGHTA, CDR2 FQGNSA, per germline. This clone was seen a few times. The PCR was carried out with 60 Vbeta primers and 13 Jbeta primers. Sequencing was performed with immunoSEQ multiplex PCR; in TCRdb, only in-frame clones are kept and a portion is missing. Here the sample spans approximately 140,000 clones, roughly 80% being singletons. Sequencing input: PBMCs. This sequence originates from a man between 18 and 29 years old in good health and CMV-seronegative. V is TRBV7-2 and J is TRBJ1-3, with D possibly TRBD1 on 6 matching bases. CDR3 DNA: TGTGCCAGCAGCTTGCCGACAGGTCCTGGAAACACCATATATTTT. Amino acids: CASSLPTGPGNTIYF.